A selection of T cell receptor beta chains follows, all from one sample in a study of human T cells and chemical hapten exposure. TCRdb analysed the RACE reads with MiXCR anew, one entry per CDR3 protein. The repertoire holds 150,000 to 200,000 distinct CDR3 sequences, with roughly a quarter as singletons. Source: whole blood, taken in connection with sensitization to the hapten diphenylcyclopropenone (DPC). The receptors come from a woman in her forties with alopecia areata. Some clones in this sample may be carry-over from other donors' samples. Each CDR3 is given with its conserved first and last residue. A D gene is named only where the DNA matches it firmly. Clone size is stated in some rows and not others, as once, few, many or a class when expanded.

j_gene,abundance,d_gene,v_gene,CDR3aa,CDR3nt
TRBJ2-3,.,TRBD2,TRBV5-1,CASSLGASGDTDTQYF,TGCGCCAGCAGCTTGGGGGCTAGCGGGGACACAGATACGCAGTATTTT
TRBJ2-3,few,.,TRBV27,CASSFGARPTDTQYF,TGTGCCAGCAGTTTCGGGGCGCGGCCCACAGATACGCAGTATTTT
TRBJ2-5,few,.,TRBV7-2,CASSLALQETQYF,TGTGCCAGCAGCTTAGCGCTCCAAGAGACCCAGTACTTC
TRBJ2-1,.,TRBD1,TRBV20-1,CSATGTGFYNEQFF,TGCAGTGCTACCGGGACAGGGTTCTACAATGAGCAGTTCTTC
TRBJ1-6,.,.,TRBV6-5,CASSYSGTFYSPLHF,TGTGCCAGCAGTTACTCGGGGACTTTCTATTCACCCCTCCACTTT
TRBJ2-7,.,.,TRBV7-2,CASSLGQVRSSYEQYF,TGTGCCAGCAGCTTAGGTCAGGTCCGATCCTCCTACGAGCAGTACTTC
TRBJ2-2,few,.,TRBV24-1,CATALMWGRNTGELFF,TGTGCCACCGCCTTGATGTGGGGCCGAAACACCGGGGAGCTGTTTTTT
TRBJ1-4,.,TRBD1,TRBV12-3/TRBV12-4,CASRSTGGGEKLFF,TGTGCCAGCAGATCTACAGGGGGTGGTGAAAAACTGTTTTTT
TRBJ2-5,.,.,TRBV7-2,CASSKGGLQETQYF,TGTGCCAGCAGCAAAGGGGGACTACAAGAGACCCAGTACTTC
TRBJ2-6,few,.,TRBV7-2,CASSARSGYGANVLTF,TGTGCCAGCAGCGCAAGGTCAGGGTATGGGGCCAACGTCCTGACTTTC
TRBJ2-3,few,.,TRBV7-8,CASITLAGITDTQYF,TGTGCCAGCATCACATTGGCGGGGATCACAGATACGCAGTATTTT
TRBJ1-2,few,.,TRBV19,CASTPGEFGYGYTF,TGTGCCAGTACCCCAGGGGAGTTCGGGTATGGCTACACCTTC
TRBJ2-7,few,.,TRBV5-6,CASSFVGYEQYF,TGTGCCAGCAGCTTTGTGGGGTACGAGCAGTACTTC
TRBJ2-4,few,.,TRBV28,CATNHGNGENIQYF,TGTGCCACCAACCATGGCAATGGCGAAAACATTCAGTACTTC
TRBJ2-1,.,.,TRBV28,CASKRGSYNEQFF,TGTGCCAGCAAACGGGGCTCCTACAATGAGCAGTTCTTC
TRBJ2-3,.,TRBD1,TRBV5-1,CASSLGQGNTDTQYF,TGCGCCAGCAGCTTGGGACAGGGGAACACAGATACGCAGTATTTT
TRBJ2-2,.,TRBD2,TRBV7-2,CASSSAGWAGELFF,TGTGCCAGCAGCTCAGCGGGATGGGCAGGGGAGCTGTTTTTT
TRBJ1-2,few,.,TRBV18,CASSPAPGGGEDGYTF,TGTGCCAGCTCACCGGCCCCGGGGGGGGGCGAGGATGGCTACACCTTC
TRBJ1-6,many,.,TRBV4-3,CASSQEGSPLHF,TGCGCCAGCAGCCAAGAGGGGTCCCCCCTCCACTTT
TRBJ2-2,many,.,TRBV20-1,CSAKTESEVGELFF,TGCAGTGCTAAAACCGAATCGGAAGTCGGGGAGCTGTTTTTT
TRBJ2-2,.,.,TRBV3-1,CASSLQYGPDTGELFF,TGTGCCAGCAGCCTACAGTACGGGCCTGACACCGGGGAGCTGTTTTTT
TRBJ1-6,.,.,TRBV27,CASSSGHLNSPLHF,TGTGCCAGCAGTTCGGGGCACCTTAATTCACCCCTCCACTTT
TRBJ2-3,many,.,TRBV9,CASSVDGVGDTQYF,TGTGCCAGCAGCGTAGATGGGGTCGGGGATACGCAGTATTTT
TRBJ2-5,.,.,TRBV12-5,CASGHGGAGETQYF,TGTGCTAGTGGCCATGGGGGTGCGGGGGAGACCCAGTACTTC
TRBJ2-1,.,TRBD1,TRBV5-1,CASRSGQGKVNEQFF,TGCGCCAGCAGATCTGGACAGGGGAAGGTGAATGAGCAGTTCTTC
TRBJ2-1,few,TRBD2,TRBV5-5,CASSLIGLAGANEQFF,TGTGCCAGCAGCTTGATCGGTCTAGCGGGTGCCAATGAGCAGTTCTTC
TRBJ1-5,.,TRBD1,TRBV2,CASSARQGAANQPQHF,TGTGCCAGCAGTGCGAGACAGGGGGCCGCCAATCAGCCCCAGCATTTT
TRBJ2-7,once,.,TRBV27,CASSPGETYEQYF,TGTGCCAGCAGCCCAGGGGAGACCTACGAGCAGTACTTC
TRBJ2-6,few,.,TRBV5-1,CASSLGRTTSGANVLTF,TGCGCCAGCAGCCTAGGACGTACTACATCTGGGGCCAACGTCCTGACTTTC
TRBJ2-5,.,.,TRBV12-3/TRBV12-4,CASSLVRAQETQYF,TGTGCCAGCAGCCTCGTGCGGGCTCAAGAGACCCAGTACTTC
TRBJ2-7,.,.,TRBV7-9,CANSLHSPYEQYF,TGTGCCAACAGCTTACACTCACCCTACGAGCAGTACTTC
TRBJ2-7,.,TRBD1,TRBV20-1,CSARARRPGQGGQYF,TGCAGTGCTAGAGCTCGACGGCCGGGACAGGGAGGACAGTACTTC
TRBJ1-6,.,TRBD1,TRBV20-1,CSARSALLGQGNSPLHF,TGCAGTGCTAGATCGGCGCTGCTGGGACAGGGAAATTCACCCCTCCACTTT
TRBJ2-5,.,TRBD2,TRBV28,CASSPGTSGSRRETQYF,TGTGCCAGCAGTCCTGGGACTAGCGGGAGTAGGAGAGAGACCCAGTACTTC
TRBJ2-7,.,.,TRBV7-2,CASSLQGGSLYEQYF,TGTGCCAGCAGCCTGCAGGGCGGCTCCCTCTACGAGCAGTACTTC
TRBJ1-4,.,.,TRBV19,CASSGRKGEKLFF,TGTGCCAGTAGTGGCAGGAAGGGTGAAAAACTGTTTTTT
TRBJ1-2,few,.,TRBV5-1,CASSLGDRVYGYTF,TGCGCCAGCAGCTTAGGGGACCGGGTATATGGCTACACCTTC
TRBJ1-4,.,.,TRBV7-7,CASSGSENEKLFF,TGTGCTAGCAGCGGCAGCGAGAATGAAAAACTGTTTTTT
TRBJ2-4,few,TRBD1,TRBV18,CASSPPGQGARNIQYF,TGTGCCAGCTCACCCCCGGGACAGGGGGCGCGAAACATTCAGTACTTC
TRBJ2-5,few,.,TRBV20-1,CSARETQYF,TGCAGTGCTAGAGAGACCCAGTACTTC
TRBJ2-7,few,TRBD1,TRBV12-3/TRBV12-4,CASSLRGRRSEQYF,TGTGCCAGCAGTTTGAGGGGGCGCAGAAGCGAGCAGTACTTC
TRBJ1-2,.,.,TRBV28,CASSLVRPEYGYTF,TGTGCCAGCAGTTTAGTTAGGCCGGAGTATGGCTACACCTTC
TRBJ2-1,many,TRBD2,TRBV20-1,CSAIGLAGGWEGNEQFF,TGCAGTGCTATCGGACTAGCGGGAGGATGGGAGGGCAATGAGCAGTTCTTC
TRBJ1-5,many,.,TRBV7-2,CASSRQGGERQPQHF,TGTGCCAGCAGCCGTCAAGGGGGTGAGCGTCAGCCCCAGCATTTT
TRBJ2-7,.,TRBD1,TRBV12-3/TRBV12-4,CASSSGTGYEQYF,TGTGCCAGCAGTTCCGGGACAGGTTACGAGCAGTACTTC
TRBJ1-3,.,.,TRBV7-2,CASSLARASSGNTIYF,TGTGCCAGCAGCTTAGCGAGGGCATCCTCTGGAAACACCATATATTTT
TRBJ1-2,.,TRBD1,TRBV12-3/TRBV12-4,CASRRDRAYGYTF,TGTGCCAGCAGAAGGGACAGGGCCTATGGCTACACCTTC
TRBJ1-1,few,.,TRBV6-5,CASSYSRPGSTEAFF,TGTGCCAGCAGTTACTCGCGCCCGGGGAGCACTGAAGCTTTCTTT
TRBJ2-3,.,.,TRBV6-1,CASRLNTDTQYF,TGTGCCAGCCGACTAAACACAGATACGCAGTATTTT
TRBJ2-5,.,.,TRBV13,CASSPRAAEETQYF,TGTGCCAGCAGCCCCCGGGCGGCTGAGGAGACCCAGTACTTC
TRBJ2-4,few,TRBD1,TRBV20-1,CSARGQGGIQYF,TGCAGTGCTAGAGGACAGGGGGGGATTCAGTACTTC
TRBJ1-1,.,TRBD1,TRBV12-3/TRBV12-4,CASREGAVNTEAFF,TGTGCCAGCAGAGAGGGGGCAGTGAACACTGAAGCTTTCTTT
TRBJ2-5,few,.,TRBV28,CATRGGARGTQYF,TGTGCCACCCGAGGCGGGGCCAGGGGGACCCAGTACTTC
TRBJ2-4,.,.,TRBV6-2/TRBV6-3,CASSSEAKNIQYF,TGTGCCAGCAGCTCCGAGGCCAAAAACATTCAGTACTTC